This TCR beta chain was found in a study of cytotoxic CD8 clonotypes in ibrutinib-treated CLL. The CDR3 covers 12 residues. Germline assignment: CDR1 SGDLS and CDR2 YYNGEE. Trimming took off 2 bases at V and 8 bases at J, with 10 bases between the two ends. Assay used: immunoSEQ multiplex PCR; TCRdb lists only in-frame clones, some missing. The sample includes approximately 48,000 clones, approximately 53% of them seen just once. This clone was observed a few times. The chain combines TRBV9 with TRBJ1-2; no definite D call. This clonotype was sampled from a human donor with chronic lymphocytic leukemia. The sample was PBMCs, taken after 12 months of ibrutinib treatment. The CDR3 coding sequence is TGTGCCAGCAGCGTCCTCGGGAACGGCTACACCTTC. This codes for CASSVLGNGYTF.